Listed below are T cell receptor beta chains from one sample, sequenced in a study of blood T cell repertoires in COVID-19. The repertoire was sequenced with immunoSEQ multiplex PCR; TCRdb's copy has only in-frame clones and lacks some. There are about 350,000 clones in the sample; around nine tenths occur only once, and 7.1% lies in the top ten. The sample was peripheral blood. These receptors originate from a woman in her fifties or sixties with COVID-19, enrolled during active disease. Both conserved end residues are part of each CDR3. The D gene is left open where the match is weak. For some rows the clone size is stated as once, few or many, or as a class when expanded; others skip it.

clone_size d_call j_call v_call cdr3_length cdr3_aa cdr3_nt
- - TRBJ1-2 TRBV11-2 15 CASSLDLTRGHGYTF TGTGCCAGCAGCTTAGATCTAACCAGGGGCCATGGCTACACCTTC
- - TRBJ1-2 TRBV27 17 CASRSFLGQGFRYGYTF TGTGCCAGCAGGAGCTTCCTTGGGCAGGGGTTTCGTTATGGCTACACCTTC
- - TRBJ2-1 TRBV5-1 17 CASSSPPRGSSYNEQFF TGCGCCAGCAGCTCGCCTCCACGGGGTTCATCCTACAATGAGCAGTTCTTC
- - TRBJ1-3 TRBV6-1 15 CASSEGFYSGNTIYF TGTGCCAGCAGTGAAGGGTTCTACTCTGGAAACACCATATATTTT
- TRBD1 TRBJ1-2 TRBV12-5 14 CASGLGMTGNGYTF TGTGCTAGTGGTTTGGGGATGACAGGGAATGGCTACACCTTC
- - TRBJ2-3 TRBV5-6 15 CASTQDGGWTDTQYF TGTGCCAGCACTCAGGATGGGGGGTGGACAGATACGCAGTATTTT
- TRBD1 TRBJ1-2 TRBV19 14 CASTIGDRSYGYTF TGTGCCAGTACTATAGGGGACAGGAGCTATGGCTACACCTTC
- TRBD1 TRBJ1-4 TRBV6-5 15 CASSRQTGANEKLFF TGTGCCAGCAGCCGACAAACAGGGGCTAATGAAAAACTGTTTTTT
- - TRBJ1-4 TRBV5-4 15 CASSQGRQGQGKLFF TGTGCCAGCAGCCAGGGACGGCAGGGGCAGGGGAAACTGTTTTTT
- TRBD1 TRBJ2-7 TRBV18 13 CASSPDRAHEQYF TGTGCCAGCTCGCCCGACAGGGCCCACGAGCAGTACTTC
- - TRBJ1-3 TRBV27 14 CASSRTGTGNTIYF TGTGCCAGCAGTCGTACAGGGACGGGAAACACCATATATTTT
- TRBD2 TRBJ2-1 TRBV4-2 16 CASSRAGGVTYNEQFF TGTGCCAGCAGCCGAGCGGGGGGGGTTACATACAATGAGCAGTTCTTC
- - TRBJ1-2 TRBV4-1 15 CASTLGQSRGYGYTF TGCGCCAGCACCCTCGGACAGTCTAGGGGCTATGGCTACACCTTC
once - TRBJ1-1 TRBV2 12 CASVDRNTEAFF TGTGCCAGCGTCGACAGGAACACTGAAGCTTTCTTT
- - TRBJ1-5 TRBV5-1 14 CASSFSAGGGPQHF TGCGCCAGCAGCTTTTCAGCGGGTGGCGGCCCCCAGCATTTT
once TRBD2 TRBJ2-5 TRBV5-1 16 CASSFGLAGREETQYF TGCGCCAGCAGCTTCGGACTAGCGGGGAGAGAAGAGACCCAGTACTTC
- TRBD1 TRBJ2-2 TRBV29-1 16 CSVEGGTGWNTGELFF TGCAGCGTTGAAGGTGGGACAGGGTGGAACACCGGGGAGCTGTTTTTT
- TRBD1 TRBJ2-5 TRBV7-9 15 CASSRGQGAQETQYF TGTGCCAGCAGCCGGGGACAGGGGGCGCAAGAGACCCAGTACTTC
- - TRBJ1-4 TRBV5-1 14 CASSSTDINEKLFF TGCGCCAGCAGCTCGACAGATATTAATGAAAAACTGTTTTTT
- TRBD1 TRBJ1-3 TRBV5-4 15 CASSFDRGFGNTIYF TGTGCCAGCAGCTTCGACAGGGGGTTCGGAAACACCATATATTTT
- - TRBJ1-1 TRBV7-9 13 CASSLVQDTEAFF TGTGCCAGCAGCTTGGTGCAGGACACTGAAGCTTTCTTT
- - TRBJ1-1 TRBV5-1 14 CASSLGQEITEAFF TGCGCCAGCAGCTTGGGACAGGAAATCACTGAAGCTTTCTTT
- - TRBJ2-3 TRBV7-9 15 CASTLPAGRTDTQYF TGTGCCAGCACCCTTCCCGCAGGCCGCACAGATACGCAGTATTTT
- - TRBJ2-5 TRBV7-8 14 CASSTQGGLETQYF TGTGCCAGCAGCACCCAAGGGGGTTTAGAGACCCAGTACTTC
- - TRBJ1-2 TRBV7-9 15 CASNGGASFNYGYTF TGTGCCAGCAACGGAGGGGCGTCCTTTAACTATGGCTACACCTTC
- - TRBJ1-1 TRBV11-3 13 CASSTQGGTEAFF TGTGCCAGCAGCACCCAAGGGGGCACTGAAGCTTTCTTT
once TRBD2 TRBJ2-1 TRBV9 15 CASSVESGVYNEQFF TGTGCCAGCAGCGTAGAAAGCGGGGTATACAATGAGCAGTTCTTC
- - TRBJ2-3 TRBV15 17 CATSRDRSEDRTDTQYF TGTGCCACCAGCAGAGATAGATCGGAGGACCGCACAGATACGCAGTATTTT
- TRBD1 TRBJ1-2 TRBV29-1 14 CSVEIVAGQGGYTF TGCAGCGTTGAAATTGTGGCGGGACAGGGCGGCTACACCTTC
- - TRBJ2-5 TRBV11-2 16 CASSLGPERTAETQYF TGTGCCAGCAGCTTAGGGCCTGAACGGACAGCGGAGACCCAGTACTTC
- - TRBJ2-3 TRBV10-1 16 CASSGTGQLLTDTQYF TGCGCCAGCAGTGGTACCGGACAACTTCTCACAGATACGCAGTATTTT
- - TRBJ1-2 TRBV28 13 CASSYRTNYGYTF TGTGCCAGCAGTTACAGGACGAACTATGGCTACACCTTC
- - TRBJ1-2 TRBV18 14 CASSPPGDGNGYTF TGTGCCAGCTCACCGCCAGGGGATGGAAATGGCTACACCTTC
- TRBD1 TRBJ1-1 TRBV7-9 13 CASSSTGDPEAFF TGTGCCAGCAGCTCGACAGGGGACCCTGAAGCTTTCTTT
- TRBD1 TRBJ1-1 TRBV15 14 CAISVGTGDLKAFF TGTGCCATTTCAGTGGGGACAGGGGATCTCAAAGCTTTCTTT
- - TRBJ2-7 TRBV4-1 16 CASSHGRGPSPHEQYF TGCGCCAGCAGCCATGGGCGGGGGCCGTCTCCCCACGAGCAGTACTTC
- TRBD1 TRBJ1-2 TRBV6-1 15 CASSEGPGQQYGYTF TGTGCCAGCAGTGAGGGACCGGGACAGCAGTATGGCTACACCTTC
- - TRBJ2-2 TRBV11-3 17 CASSLVLTVTNTGELFF TGTGCCAGCAGCTTAGTTTTGACAGTTACGAACACCGGGGAGCTGTTTTTT
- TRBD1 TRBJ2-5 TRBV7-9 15 CASKGTGRTQETQYF TGTGCCAGCAAAGGGACAGGGAGAACCCAAGAGACCCAGTACTTC
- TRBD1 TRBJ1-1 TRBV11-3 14 CASSRQGVNTEAFF TGTGCCAGCAGCAGACAGGGCGTGAACACTGAAGCTTTCTTT
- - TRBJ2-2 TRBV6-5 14 CASREQGVTGELFF TGTGCCAGCAGGGAGCAGGGTGTCACCGGGGAGCTGTTTTTT
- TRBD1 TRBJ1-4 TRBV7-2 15 CASSIGTGGVEKLFF TGTGCCAGCAGCATCGGGACAGGGGGCGTTGAAAAACTGTTTTTT
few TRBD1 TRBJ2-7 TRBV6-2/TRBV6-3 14 CASSGPDRVYEQYF TGTGCCAGCAGTGGCCCCGACAGGGTCTACGAGCAGTACTTC
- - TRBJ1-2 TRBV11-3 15 CASSLARTGNYGYTF TGTGCCAGCAGCTTAGCCCGTACAGGGAACTATGGCTACACCTTC
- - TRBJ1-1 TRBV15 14 CATSRFGRNTEAFF TGTGCCACCAGCAGGTTCGGGAGGAACACTGAAGCTTTCTTT
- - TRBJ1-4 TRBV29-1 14 CSVEDSMGPEKLFF TGCAGCGTTGAAGATAGTATGGGGCCTGAAAAACTGTTTTTT
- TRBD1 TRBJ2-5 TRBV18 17 CASSPPEMQGVGETQYF TGTGCCAGCTCACCCCCCGAGATGCAGGGGGTAGGCGAGACCCAGTACTTC
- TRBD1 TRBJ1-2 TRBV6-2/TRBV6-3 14 CASSYDRGDRGYTF TGTGCCAGCAGTTACGACAGGGGGGACCGGGGCTACACCTTC
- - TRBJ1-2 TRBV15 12 CATSNINYGYTF TGTGCCACCAGCAATATAAACTATGGCTACACCTTC
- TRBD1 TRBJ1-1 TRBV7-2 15 CASSLTGGADTEAFF TGTGCCAGCAGCCTAACAGGGGGCGCAGACACTGAAGCTTTCTTT
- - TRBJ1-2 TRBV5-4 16 CASTNGLSGNHYGYTF TGTGCCAGCACTAATGGACTTTCCGGGAACCACTATGGCTACACCTTC
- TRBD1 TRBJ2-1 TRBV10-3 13 CAAGTGIYNEQFF TGTGCCGCGGGGACAGGAATCTACAATGAGCAGTTCTTC
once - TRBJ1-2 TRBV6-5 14 CAITDFPLNYGYTF TGTGCCATAACGGACTTTCCTCTTAACTATGGCTACACCTTC